The source of this T cell receptor (beta chain) is a study of T-cell memory formation after mild COVID-19. Study at large: Largely donor-specific TCR clusters were found. The study's findings and limits: There was no confirmation that second-wave clones peaking on day 37 were SARS-CoV-2 specific.

TCRdb ran MiXCR on the 5' RACE reads and lists one entry per CDR3 protein. The sample yields around 300,000 distinct CDR3 sequences, about an eighth seen once. In the case of this clonotype: What it recognizes is unknown.

The CDR3 is made up of 14 amino acids. V gave up 4 bases and J gave up 7 bases; unmatched junction bases: 4. Per the germline V gene, CDR1 is MGHDK and CDR2 is SYGVNS. This clonotype originated in a man between 18 and 29 years old who had mild COVID-19 (a few samples of this study predate the infection). Cell type and time point are not known. J is TRBJ2-2 and V is TRBV25-1, with 9 bases aligning to TRBD1. Sequenced: PBMCs or a T cell subset sorted from them (not recorded which). The CDR3 spells CASSAGTGNGELFF. The CDR3, as DNA: TGTGCCAGCAGTGCCGGGACAGGGAACGGGGAGCTGTTTTTT.